This TCR beta chain was identified in a study of blood T cells in healthy people across ages. Study in general: Template switching picked up about one barcoded beta molecule for each two T cells. Whole-study findings and limits: Unsorted PBMCs ruled out conclusive naive versus antigen-experienced comparison.

Germline V gene data show CDR1 as SGHRS and CDR2 as YFSETQ. The ends were cut back, 4 bases at V and 5 bases at J, with 13 bases in the middle. The CDR3 has 13 residues. To note about this clonotype: Its antigen is not identified.

Next came a second PCR, run for about 7 to 12 cycles, which used a sample-barcoded 5' primer along with a J-beta primer mix. A template-switch adaptor with 12 random nucleotides tagged each cDNA molecule. Via MiXCR, TCRdb re-called the 5' RACE reads, giving one row per CDR3 protein. Here the sample spans fewer than 800,000 distinct CDR3 sequences, roughly 32% being singletons. Per sample, a minimum of 6 million PBMCs were isolated. This clonotype was obtained from a woman over 75 in good health. Sample: blood. The V call is TRBV5-1, the J call TRBJ2-7; possible D gene TRBD1, 6 bases. The DNA of the CDR3 is TGCGCCAGCAGCCTCAGGGGATTCGACGAGCAGTACTTC. Protein sequence: CASSLRGFDEQYF. The variable domain in full, completed from reference TRBV5-1 and TRBJ2-7, reads KAGVTQTPRYLIKTRGQQVTLSCSPISGHRSVSWYQQTPGQGLQFLFEYFSETQRNKGNFPGRFSGRQFSNSRSEMNVSTLELGDSALYLCASSLRGFDEQYFGPGTRLTVT.